A single sample is the source of the 24 T cell receptor beta chains below, sequenced in a study of T-cell reconstitution after alpha-beta-depleted transplantation in children. Unique molecular identifiers were incorporated during preparation of the TCRbeta library. TCRdb re-called the PCR reads with MiXCR, one entry per CDR3 protein. The sample has about 580,000 distinct CDR3 sequences; 23% are singletons. Specimen: PBMCs, mostly from graft donor cells, collected 360 days after TCRalphabeta/CD19-depleted stem cell transplant. The source is a boy in the first two years of life who had a stem cell transplant for acute myeloid leukemia, so the T cells may come from the graft donor.

The V gene is TRBV20-1, the J gene TRBJ2-3, with 12 bases lining up with TRBD2. The germline CDR1 and CDR2 sequences are DFQATT and SNEGSKA (reference sequence). V trimming: 5 bases; J trimming: 6 bases; junction bases outside the gene matches: 9. CDR3 length equals 15 residues. The CDR3 coding sequence is TGCAGTGCTTCCCCGACTAGCGGGGGCTGGGATACGCAGTATTTT. Amino acids: CSASPTSGGWDTQYF.

The chain combines TRBV29-1 with TRBJ1-2; no clear D. The CDR3 totals 15 residues. Germline-derived CDR1 and CDR2 are SQVTM and ANQGSEA. With 2 bases removed from V and 8 bases from J, the gap between germline ends came to 21 bases. The CDR3 is CSVERYRQGRVGYTF. CDR3 DNA sequence: TGCAGCGTTGAACGGTACCGACAAGGGCGGGTAGGCTACACCTTC.

About this clonotype: Likely a read error: the CDR3 ends without its conserved phenylalanine or tryptophan. The chain has TRBV10-2 and TRBJ2-1; possible D gene TRBD2, 7 bases. The CDR3 spans 14 residues. Trimming removed 4 bases from V and 4 bases from J, with 11 bases in between. Germline V lookup: CDR1 WSHSY, CDR2 SAAADI. CDR3 region: CASSVGGAYNEQFL. The CDR3 nucleotides are TGCGCCAGCAGTGTAGGGGGGGCTTACAATGAGCAGTTCTTG.

This rearrangement joins TRBV6-5 to TRBJ2-2, with a possible D match to TRBD1 (5 bases). Looked up from germline, CDR1 is MNHEY and CDR2 is SVGAGI. The CDR3 is 15 residues long. Trimming shortened V by 3 bases and J by 4 bases, and 12 bases separated the two germline ends. For the CDR3, the DNA is TGTGCCAGCAGTTATGACAGAATACTCACCGGGGAGCTGTTTTTT. This translates into CASSYDRILTGELFF.

The chain employs TRBV24-1 and TRBJ2-1, with 16 nucleotides matching TRBD2. The junction had 10 bases not matched to a gene; V was cut back by 3 bases and J by 12 bases. This CDR3 contains 17 residues. Germline V gene sequence: CDR1 KGHDR, CDR2 SFDVKD. The CDR3 loop is CATSDPQGTSGGAGQFF. The CDR3, as DNA: TGTGCCACCAGTGATCCCCAAGGGACTAGCGGGGGGGCCGGGCAGTTCTTC.

This clonotype was seen only a few times. The rearrangement uses TRBV7-2 and TRBJ2-1; 8 nucleotides line up with TRBD2. The ends lost 3 bases at V and 6 bases at J; junction bases unmatched: 4. There are 14 residues in the CDR3. The germline V gene has CDR1 SGHTA and CDR2 FQGNSA. This CDR3 reads CASSLGLGSNEQFF. The CDR3 DNA follows: TGTGCCAGCAGCTTGGGACTAGGGAGCAATGAGCAGTTCTTC.

This clonotype showed up just a few times. The DNA for the CDR3 is TGTGCCAGCAGGGATGAGAGGGTAGGAGAGCAGTACTTC. Protein product: CASRDERVGEQYF. This sequence joins TRBV25-1 and TRBJ2-7; possibly TRBD2 for D (5 bases). The germline V gene encodes CDR1 MGHDK and CDR2 SYGVNS. This CDR3 has 13 residues. The V and J ends lost 6 bases and 7 bases respectively, with 16 bases between them.

The chain uses TRBV12-3 or TRBV12-4 and TRBJ2-3; 9 positions match TRBD2. The CDR3 runs 11 residues. J was trimmed by 13 bases and V by 5 bases; bases with no gene match: 4. The CDR3 region has the DNA TGTGCCAGCAGTAACAGCGGGGGGAAGTATTTT. It yields the protein CASSNSGGKYF.

The CDR3 region has the DNA TGTGCCAGCAGTTACCGGTTGGAGGGGGCCGGCGGGGAGCTGTTTTTT. It encodes CASSYRLEGAGGELFF. V and J are TRBV6-5 and TRBJ2-2, with a possible D match to TRBD1 (7 bases). V lost 2 bases and J lost 7, with 17 bases in between. Germline-derived CDR1 and CDR2 are MNHEY and SVGAGI. This CDR3 is 16 amino acids long.

The table lists this clonotype with a count of one. The chain recombines TRBV7-9 with TRBJ1-1; a weak D match, TRBD1 (5 bases). This CDR3 has 14 residues. V lost 0 bases and J lost 6, with 11 bases in between. Germline V lookup: CDR1 SEHNR, CDR2 FQNEAQ (reference sequence). The CDR3 DNA reads TGTGCCAGCAGCTTAGCAGGGGTGGGTCCTGAAGCTTTCTTT. The encoded protein is CASSLAGVGPEAFF.

This clonotype was detected only a few times. The rearrangement uses TRBV11-2 and TRBJ2-1; 13 nucleotides agree with TRBD2. CDR1 is SGHAT and CDR2 is FQNNGV in the germline V gene. This CDR3 region has 15 residues. V trimming: 5 bases; J trimming: 8 bases; junction bases outside the gene matches: 6. DNA for the CDR3: TGTGCCAGCAGCCCGGGACTAGCGGGGAGTTATGAGCAGTTCTTC. It is translated as CASSPGLAGSYEQFF.

This clonotype showed up just a few times. The rearrangement joins TRBV20-1 to TRBJ2-1; maybe TRBD2 (6 bases). V lost 3 bases, J lost 8 bases, and 8 bases lay in between. CDR3 length equals 11 residues. Germline V CDR1 and CDR2: DFQATT, SNEGSKA (reference sequence). The CDR3 loop reads CSARGGDEQFF. The CDR3 DNA is TGCAGTGCTAGGGGCGGGGATGAGCAGTTCTTC.

In this sample, this clonotype turned up many times. This rearrangement joins TRBV4-3 to TRBJ2-2; D is tentatively TRBD1 or TRBD2 (6 bases each). Per germline, CDR1 LGHNA and CDR2 YSLEER. The germline V and J ends were trimmed by 0 bases and 4 bases, with 15 bases remaining between them. This CDR3 contains 17 residues. CDR3 sequence reads: CASSQEGGRFPTGELFF. Here the CDR3 DNA reads TGCGCCAGCAGCCAAGAGGGGGGCCGTTTTCCCACCGGGGAGCTGTTTTTT.

This clonotype was counted at least ten times. This chain joins TRBV7-2 and TRBJ1-1, with 7 bases aligning to TRBD1. The CDR3 has 14 residues. Germline assignment: CDR1 SGHTA and CDR2 FQGNSA. With V trimmed by 0 bases and J by 3 bases, 1 base remained unmatched. CDR3 coding DNA: TGTGCCAGCAGCTTAGCGGGACAGTACACTGAAGCTTTCTTT. Its translation is CASSLAGQYTEAFF.

This clonotype occurred many times. V is TRBV6-1 and J is TRBJ2-1; D is unresolved. CDR1 and CDR2 from the germline V gene are MNHNS and SASEGT. The CDR3 loop spans 14 amino acids. V was pared by 6 bases and J by 6 bases, with 15 bases between. Here the CDR3 DNA reads TGTGCCAGCAGGCCTTTGGACCCGCCCAATGAGCAGTTCTTC. Translating gives CASRPLDPPNEQFF.

The CDR3 DNA is TGTGCCACCAGCCCCGCTAGCGGGGGCCTTCTATACTACAATGAGCAGTTCTTC. As protein: CATSPASGGLLYYNEQFF. V gene TRBV15 combines with J gene TRBJ2-1; 10 nucleotides match TRBD2. The V gene end was trimmed by 5 bases and the J gene end by 3 bases; junction bases not matched to a gene: 13. Per germline, CDR1 LNHNV and CDR2 YYDKDF (reference sequence). The CDR3 runs to 18 residues.

In this sample, this clonotype turned up a few times. V gene TRBV4-3 combines with J gene TRBJ2-7; TRBD1 matches 7 bases. The germline gives CDR1 LGHNA, CDR2 YSLEER. The CDR3 has 14 residues. V gave up 0 bases and J gave up 6 bases; unmatched junction bases: 5. CDR3 DNA sequence: TGCGCCAGCAGCCAAGAACCGGGACAGAGCGAGCAGTACTTC. Its translation is CASSQEPGQSEQYF.

This clonotype was recorded at least ten times. The chain recombines TRBV12-3 or TRBV12-4 with TRBJ1-5, with TRBD1 identical over 10 bases. CDR3 size: 17 residues. V shed 1 base, J shed 3 bases, and the junction held 6 bases outside the gene matches. In nucleotides, the CDR3 is TGTGCCAGCAGTTTAGAGGGGACAGGGGCGATCAATCAGCCCCAGCATTTT. Protein: CASSLEGTGAINQPQHF.

This chain uses TRBV7-2 with TRBJ2-5; no firm D call. V lost 2 bases and J 2 bases, leaving 9 bases between the germline ends. CDR1 is SGHTA and CDR2 is FQGNSA in the germline V gene. The CDR3 covers 14 residues. Here the CDR3 reads CASSLWRIQETQYF. The CDR3 nucleotides read TGTGCCAGCAGCTTATGGCGGATTCAAGAGACCCAGTACTTC.

The rearrangement uses TRBV10-1 and TRBJ2-7; unclear D gene. Per the germline V gene, CDR1 is WNHNN and CDR2 is SYGVQD (reference sequence). Trimming pared 6 bases from V and 6 bases from J, leaving 15 bases between. CDR3 length equals 13 residues. The CDR3 DNA sequence: TGCGCCAGCAGAGCCACCGAAGGTTCCGAGCAGTACGTC. Translating gives CASRATEGSEQYV.

The V call is TRBV24-1, the J call TRBJ2-7, with D tentatively TRBD1 or TRBD2 (5 bases each). In germline, CDR1 is KGHDR, CDR2 SFDVKD. The CDR3 loop spans 14 amino acids. V was clipped by 4 bases and J by 3 bases, with 12 bases between them. This CDR3 reads CATSDREKIYEQYV. In DNA, the CDR3 is TGTGCCACCAGTGACAGGGAGAAAATCTACGAGCAGTACGTC.

This clonotype showed up just a few times. The rearrangement uses TRBV20-1 and TRBJ1-2; the D gene is possibly TRBD1 (6 bases). The CDR3 totals 13 residues. CDR1 and CDR2 from the germline V gene are DFQATT and SNEGSKA (reference sequence). Trimming took 7 bases from V and 4 from J, leaving 16 bases between them. The chain's CDR3 is CSVPVGRGYGYTF. CDR3 coding DNA: TGCAGTGTCCCGGTTGGCAGGGGCTATGGCTACACCTTC.

Remarks on this clonotype: Since a much larger clone is just one base distant, this may be a read error. A read error is likely, as this CDR3 ends without the conserved phenylalanine or tryptophan. This chain links TRBV20-1 with TRBJ1-1; 7 nucleotides line up with TRBD1. Per the germline V gene, CDR1 is DFQATT and CDR2 is SNEGSKA (reference sequence). This CDR3 spans 12 amino acids. CDR3 sequence reads: CSVDRPNTEAFS. CDR3 bases: TGCAGCGTGGACAGGCCGAACACTGAAGCTTTCTCT.

This clonotype was recorded many times. The CDR3 here is CASSSQGSSYEQYF. The DNA for the CDR3 is TGTGCCAGCAGCTCCCAGGGTAGCTCCTACGAGCAGTACTTC. The rearrangement joins TRBV7-2 to TRBJ2-7; D is possibly TRBD1 (5 bases). Trimming pared 4 bases from V and 0 bases from J, leaving 10 bases between. The CDR3 is 14 residues long. From germline, CDR1 is SGHTA and CDR2 FQGNSA.